The 25 T cell receptor beta chains given below trace back to one sample, sequenced in a study of technical replicates of blood from a few donors. Measured with immunoSEQ multiplex PCR; TCRdb has only the in-frame clones, and not every one. This sample yields some 77,000 clones, of which 91% are seen a single time; approximately 0.41% belongs to the top ten. The sample taken for sequencing was T cells isolated from PBMCs. These TCRs come from a human donor in good health.

The chain links TRBV5-1 to TRBJ2-3; TRBD1 aligns across 9 bases. Germline V lookup: CDR1 SGHRS, CDR2 YFSETQ. The V segment lost 8 bases and the J segment 0 bases; nucleotides outside the gene matches: 7. The CDR3 length is 15 residues. DNA for the CDR3: TGCGCCAGTAGAGGACAGGGGCGAAGCACAGATACGCAGTATTTT. It is translated as CASRGQGRSTDTQYF.

The chain couples TRBV5-1 to TRBJ1-1; D gene ambiguous. V gave up 1 base and J gave up 0 bases, with 10 bases separating them. The CDR3 runs to 15 residues. Germline lookup yields CDR1 SGHRS and CDR2 YFSETQ. This CDR3 reads CASSLIDTMNTEAFF. The DNA of the CDR3 is TGCGCCAGCAGCTTGATCGACACCATGAACACTGAAGCTTTCTTT.

The V and J genes are TRBV2 and TRBJ2-1, with 8 bases identical to TRBD2. Germline loops: CDR1 SNHLY, CDR2 FYNNEI. V lost 4 bases, J lost 6 bases, and 5 bases stayed unmatched. CDR3 length: 14 residues. The DNA of the CDR3 is TGTGCCAGCAGTGTGCGCAGCGGGAGCAATGAGCAGTTCTTC. Its protein is CASSVRSGSNEQFF.

The chain is built from TRBV5-1 and TRBJ1-2; D might be TRBD1 (5 bases). The CDR3 spans 11 residues. Germline assignment: CDR1 SGHRS and CDR2 YFSETQ. V shed 0 bases and J shed 13 bases, with 10 bases lying between them. The CDR3 bases are TGCGCCAGCAGCTTGGAAGGGACTCCCACCTTC. It specifies CASSLEGTPTF. Full variable domain (remainder filled in from reference TRBV5-1 and TRBJ1-2): KAGVTQTPRYLIKTRGQQVTLSCSPISGHRSVSWYQQTPGQGLQFLFEYFSETQRNKGNFPGRFSGRQFSNSRSEMNVSTLELGDSALYLCASSLEGTPTFGSGTRLTVV.

The rearrangement joins TRBV4-1 to TRBJ2-3, with 9 bases matching TRBD1. CDR1 and CDR2 from the germline V gene are MGHRA and YSYEKL. V lost 6 bases, J lost 4 bases, and 17 bases stayed unmatched. The CDR3 runs to 18 residues. The CDR3 here is CASRHDGPGQGASDTQYF. The CDR3 region has the DNA TGCGCCAGCAGGCACGACGGGCCGGGACAGGGAGCGTCAGATACGCAGTATTTT.

The chain links TRBV7-6 to TRBJ1-1; D is possibly TRBD1 (5 bases). The germline CDR1 and CDR2 sequences are SGHVS and FNYEAQ. This CDR3 comprises 15 residues. V dropped 5 bases and J dropped 4 bases, with 17 bases sitting between them. The CDR3 DNA reads TGTGCCAGCAGCCCCCCGGGAGGGGCCCCCACTGAAGCTTTCTTT. Its translation: CASSPPGGAPTEAFF.

The chain recombines TRBV6-6 with TRBJ1-1; D is perhaps TRBD1 (6 bases). The V end lost 2 bases, the J end lost 8 bases, and 15 bases lay between the germline ends. This CDR3 region has 14 residues. Germline assignment: CDR1 MNHNY and CDR2 SVGAGI (reference sequence). The CDR3 sequence is CASSYQGRLLEAFF. The CDR3, as DNA: TGTGCCAGCAGTTACCAGGGGCGCCTACTCGAAGCTTTCTTT.

The genes are TRBV5-1 and TRBJ2-2; tentative D call: TRBD2 (6 bases). Per germline, CDR1 SGHRS and CDR2 YFSETQ. The CDR3 sequence is 15 residues long. Trimming cost V 4 bases and J 2 bases, with 12 bases left between them. CDR3 sequence reads: CASSAGTYNTGELFF. The CDR3 region has the DNA TGCGCCAGCAGCGCCGGGACTTATAACACCGGGGAGCTGTTTTTT.

The chain links TRBV18 to TRBJ2-2; D ambiguous. This CDR3 contains 16 residues. With 3 bases removed from V and 1 base from J, the gap between germline ends came to 12 bases. CDR1 KGHSH and CDR2 LQKENI come from the germline V gene. In nucleotides, the CDR3 is TGTGCCAGCTCACCTGCCAACCGACAGAACACCGGGGAGCTGTTTTTT. Amino acids: CASSPANRQNTGELFF. The complete variable domain, with remaining parts taken from reference TRBV18 and TRBJ2-2, reads NAGVMQNPRHLVRRRGQEARLRCSPMKGHSHVYWYRQLPEEGLKFMVYLQKENIIDESGMPKERFSAEFPKEGPSILRIQQVVRGDSAAYFCASSPANRQNTGELFFGEGSRLTVL.

The CDR3 reads CASSTDRDRDMNTEAFF. CDR3 sequence (DNA): TGTGCCAGTAGCACGGACCGGGACAGGGATATGAACACTGAAGCTTTCTTT. The rearrangement links TRBV19 to TRBJ1-1, with 9 bases matching TRBD1. Losses at the gene ends were 6 bases for V and 0 bases for J; bases not matched to a gene: 11. The CDR3 sequence is 17 residues long. Germline V gene sequence: CDR1 LNHDA, CDR2 SQIVND (reference sequence).

This chain connects TRBV6-4 to TRBJ2-2, with D unresolved. Germline CDR1 MRHNA, CDR2 SNTAGT. The V end lost 4 bases, the J end lost 1 base, and 10 bases lay between the germline ends. The CDR3 has 15 amino acids. The CDR3 spells CASSAYEENTGELFF. The CDR3 DNA reads as TGTGCCAGCAGTGCGTATGAGGAGAACACCGGGGAGCTGTTTTTT.

This clone showed up just a few times. V gene TRBV27 combines with J gene TRBJ1-1; TRBD1 might be the D (6 bases). The CDR3 consists of 13 residues. Trimming removed 3 bases from V and 8 bases from J, with 13 bases in between. The germline gives CDR1 MNHEY, CDR2 SMNVEV (reference sequence). The DNA for the CDR3 is TGTGCCAGCAGTTTCCTTACAGGGAAGGAAGCTTTCTTT. Translating it yields CASSFLTGKEAFF.

The J gene is TRBJ2-7, the V gene TRBV15; D possibly corresponds to TRBD2 (5 bases). The germline V gene encodes CDR1 LNHNV and CDR2 YYDKDF (reference sequence). The CDR3 has 17 residues. V lost 2 bases, J lost 4 bases, and 21 bases lay in between. The CDR3 DNA reads TGTGCCACCAGCAGATCATTTCGGACTCACCCTATATACGAGCAGTACTTC. Translated: CATSRSFRTHPIYEQYF. Full variable domain (missing parts from reference TRBV15 and TRBJ2-7): DAMVIQNPRYQVTQFGKPVTLSCSQTLNHNVMYWYQQKSSQAPKLLFHYYDKDFNNEADTPDNFQSRRPNTSFCFLDIRSPGLGDTAMYLCATSRSFRTHPIYEQYFGPGTRLTVT.

This chain connects TRBV7-3 to TRBJ2-1; a weak D match, TRBD2 (5 bases). This CDR3 is 15 amino acids long. The V gene lost 4 bases and the J gene lost 6 bases, with 16 bases spanning the gap. Germline V gene lookup returns CDR1 SGHTA and CDR2 FQGTGA. The CDR3 DNA reads as TGTGCCAGCAGCTCATCCTGGGAGTCTTTCAATGAGCAGTTCTTC. Protein sequence: CASSSSWESFNEQFF.

This clone appeared a single time. The chain links TRBV7-9 to TRBJ2-2; 9 bases are shared with TRBD2. The V gene end was trimmed by 1 base and the J gene end by 1 base; junction bases not matched to a gene: 10. CDR3 size: 19 residues. The germline V gene has CDR1 SEHNR and CDR2 FQNEAQ (reference sequence). The CDR3 spells CASSLGRLAGPLNTGELFF. The CDR3 bases are TGTGCCAGCAGCTTAGGAAGGCTAGCGGGACCCTTGAACACCGGGGAGCTGTTTTTT.

The chain links TRBV11-2 to TRBJ2-1, with 7 bases aligning to TRBD2. V lost 4 bases, J lost 7 bases, and 4 bases stayed unmatched. The CDR3 has 13 residues. The germline V gene encodes CDR1 SGHAT and CDR2 FQNNGV. CDR3 loop: CASSSGLVNEQFF. The CDR3 nucleotides are TGTGCCAGCAGCTCTGGACTAGTAAATGAGCAGTTCTTC.

The rearrangement links TRBV6-5 to TRBJ1-5; maybe TRBD1 (5 bases). The CDR3 spans 15 residues. Between the trimmed V and J ends, which lost 0 bases and 8 bases, there was a span of 14 bases. Germline V gene lookup returns CDR1 MNHEY and CDR2 SVGAGI. This CDR3 is CASSYSQDTLEPQHF. The DNA for the CDR3 is TGTGCCAGCAGTTACTCTCAGGACACCTTAGAGCCCCAGCATTTT.

This clone was counted a few times. As DNA, the CDR3 is TGTGCCAGCAGTGCCATTCGAGAGGTCACTGAAGCTTTCTTT. Amino acid sequence: CASSAIREVTEAFF. The chain joins TRBV27 to TRBJ1-1; no definite D call. The length of the CDR3 is 14 residues. The germline V gene encodes CDR1 MNHEY and CDR2 SMNVEV (reference sequence). V lost 5 bases, J lost 4 bases, and 14 bases lay in between.

The table lists this clone with a count of one. The genes are TRBV10-1 and TRBJ2-2, with D perhaps TRBD1 (5 bases). V lost 0 bases to trimming and J lost 3 bases, with 8 bases between them. Germline V gives CDR1 WNHNN, CDR2 SYGVQD (reference sequence). CDR3 length equals 15 residues. This CDR3 reads CASSESWGDTGELFF. The CDR3, as DNA: TGCGCCAGCAGTGAGTCCTGGGGCGACACCGGGGAGCTGTTTTTT.

The V call is TRBV2, the J call TRBJ1-2; no reliable D call. Germline assignment: CDR1 SNHLY and CDR2 FYNNEI. V was pared by 1 base and J by 3 bases, with 9 bases between. The CDR3 has 14 residues. The CDR3 sequence: CASSEETVYYGYTF. The CDR3 nucleotides read TGTGCCAGCAGTGAAGAAACAGTCTACTATGGCTACACCTTC.

The chain combines TRBV10-3 with TRBJ1-2, with 9 bases aligning to TRBD1. The germline V gene encodes CDR1 ENHRY and CDR2 SYGVKD. The CDR3 has 14 residues. J gave up 5 bases and V 8 bases, and 9 bases lay outside the gene matches. CDR3 sequence: CAIGWTGANYGYTF. The CDR3 bases are TGTGCCATCGGCTGGACAGGGGCGAATTATGGCTACACCTTC.

The chain uses TRBV5-5 and TRBJ1-3; possible D gene TRBD1, 5 bases. The CDR3 extends over 14 amino acids. V was shortened by 6 bases and J by 4 bases, with 14 bases between the two germline ends. In germline, CDR1 is SGHKS, CDR2 YYEKEE (reference sequence). CDR3 sequence reads: CASTKPQEGNTIYF. In DNA form, the CDR3 reads TGTGCCAGCACCAAACCACAGGAGGGAAACACCATATATTTT.

The chain has TRBV7-3 and TRBJ2-1, with 14 bases identical to TRBD2. Germline V gene sequence: CDR1 SGHTA, CDR2 FQGTGA. The V and J ends lost 5 bases and 7 bases, in that order; junction bases with no gene match: 4. The length of the CDR3 is 15 residues. The CDR3 region is CASSRGLAGGNEQFF. The CDR3 DNA follows: TGTGCCAGCAGCCGAGGACTAGCGGGAGGAAATGAGCAGTTCTTC.

This chain links TRBV7-2 with TRBJ2-1; 10 positions agree with TRBD2. Trimming removed 5 bases from V and 7 bases from J; junction bases left unmatched: 11. The CDR3 is 16 amino acids. The V gene's germline CDR1 is SGHTA and CDR2 FQGNSA. DNA for the CDR3: TGTGCCAGCAGCATGCTAGCGGGAGACCCCACTAATGAGCAGTTCTTC. Translation gives CASSMLAGDPTNEQFF.

The gene calls are TRBV9 and TRBJ2-1, with 11 bases lining up with TRBD2. The CDR3 is 17 residues long. Trimming cost V 1 base and J 4 bases; bases outside gene matches: 7. Germline V lookup: CDR1 SGDLS, CDR2 YYNGEE. This CDR3 reads CASSVTGLAVPYNEQFF. The CDR3 DNA reads as TGTGCCAGCAGCGTAACGGGACTAGCGGTACCTTACAATGAGCAGTTCTTC.